A single sample gave rise to the 8 T cell receptor beta chains below, sequenced in a study of T cells in Graves' hyperthyroidism and ophthalmopathy. Amplified regions were TCR beta CDR3 sequences from RNA transcripts. The HTBI primer set drove a first-round RT-PCR of the TCR CDR3. MiXCR, run by TCRdb on the multiplex PCR reads, gives a single entry per CDR3 protein. This sample has fewer than 700,000 distinct CDR3 sequences, with 15% to 20% found just once. The sequencing input was blood. These receptors came from a woman under 40 with Graves' hyperthyroidism.

Comments on this clonotype: Sequence at one end of the junction differs from germline and may be a read error. The chain is built from TRBV6-1 and TRBJ2-7; TRBD2 agrees at 15 bases. CDR1 and CDR2 (germline): MNHNS, SASEGT. The CDR3 totals 13 residues. The CDR3 nucleotides are TGTTCCAGCCGGACTAGCGGGAGGGACGAGCAGTACTTC. Protein product: CSSRTSGRDEQYF.

The rearrangement links TRBV30 to TRBJ2-7, with a possible D match to TRBD2 (5 bases). The CDR3 consists of 13 residues. The germline CDR1 and CDR2 sequences are GTSNPN and SVGIG (reference sequence). V was pared by 2 bases and J by 2 bases, with 10 bases between. The CDR3 spells CAWSFSGTYEQYF. For the CDR3, the DNA is TGTGCCTGGAGTTTTTCCGGGACCTACGAGCAGTACTTC.

This clonotype was seen at least ten times. The chain joins TRBV6-1 to TRBJ2-5; 7 bases align to TRBD1. Germline trimming cut 5 bases from V and 5 bases from J; bases unmatched to any gene: 8. The CDR3 extends over 14 amino acids. Per germline, CDR1 MNHNS and CDR2 SASEGT. As DNA, the CDR3 is TGTGCCAGCAGTTATAGGTTACAGGGGGAGACCCAGTACTTC. Amino acid sequence: CASSYRLQGETQYF.

This clonotype was seen only a few times. The CDR3 spells CSARAQLAGVFYEQYF. DNA of the CDR3: TGCAGTGCTAGAGCCCAACTAGCGGGAGTGTTCTACGAGCAGTACTTC. The chain links TRBV20-1 to TRBJ2-7; TRBD2 agrees at 11 bases. J lost 3 bases, V lost 1 base, and 8 bases had no gene match. In germline, CDR1 is DFQATT, CDR2 SNEGSKA (reference sequence). The CDR3 is 16 residues long.

This clonotype was observed at least ten times. V usage is TRBV12-3 or TRBV12-4 and J usage is TRBJ1-5; D gene uncertain. The CDR3 runs to 16 residues. The V and J ends lost 0 bases and 0 bases respectively, with 9 bases between them. In DNA form, the CDR3 reads TGTGCCAGCAGTTTAGCCGCGAGTTATAGCAATCAGCCCCAGCATTTT. Amino acid sequence: CASSLAASYSNQPQHF.

This chain joins TRBV7-8 and TRBJ1-4; no clear D. Trimming pared 4 bases from V and 8 bases from J, leaving 11 bases between. The CDR3 sequence is 13 residues long. Germline-derived CDR1 and CDR2 are SGHVS and FQNEAQ. The CDR3 nucleotides are TGTGCCAGCAGCTCACAACCCACAGAAAAACTGTTTTTT. It yields the protein CASSSQPTEKLFF.

This clonotype has ten or more counts. This chain connects TRBV11-2 to TRBJ2-7; D is uncertain. CDR1 SGHAT and CDR2 FQNNGV come from the germline V gene. V was trimmed by 5 bases and J by 0 bases, leaving 11 bases between them. CDR3 length: 14 amino acids. This CDR3 reads CASSPGWGSYEQYF. In DNA, the CDR3 is TGTGCCAGCAGCCCCGGGTGGGGCTCCTACGAGCAGTACTTC. Filled out from reference TRBV11-2 and TRBJ2-7, the complete variable domain reads EAGVAQSPRYKIIEKRQSVAFWCNPISGHATLYWYQQILGQGPKLLIQFQNNGVVDDSQLPKDRFSAERLKGVDSTLKIQPAKLEDSAVYLCASSPGWGSYEQYFGPGTRLTVT.

The chain employs TRBV12-5 and TRBJ1-1, with a possible D match to TRBD1 (5 bases). The CDR3 has 13 amino acids. The germline V gene encodes CDR1 LGHNT and CDR2 FRNRAP. The CDR3 DNA reads TGTGCCGCAGCCGGGGGAGCAAACACTGAAGCTTTCTTT. It yields the protein CAAAGGANTEAFF.